Listed below are T cell receptor beta chains from one sample, sequenced in a study of Graves' ophthalmopathy and Graves' hyperthyroidism. TCRdb analysed the multiplex PCR reads with MiXCR anew, one entry per CDR3 protein. Of approximately 380,000 distinct CDR3 sequences listed, roughly 20% are singletons. The sequencing sample was made of peripheral blood. These receptors came from a woman under 30 with stable Graves' hyperthyroidism. Each CDR3 is given with its conserved first and last residue. A D gene is named only where the DNA matches it firmly. Size values are once, few and many counts, or a class for expanded clones, and some rows have none.

many	TRBV20-1	NA	TRBJ2-7	TGCAGTGCTAGTATGAGGGGCCGTCCTTCCTACGAGCAGTACTTC	CSASMRGRPSYEQYF
many	TRBV20-1	TRBD2	TRBJ2-7	TGCAGTGCTAGAGATGTGTTTGGACAGCGGACTAGCGGTCAAACCAACGAGCAGTACTTC	CSARDVFGQRTSGQTNEQYF
NA	TRBV24-1	NA	TRBJ2-2	TGTGCCACCAGTAAGGGACCCACCGGGGAGCTGTTTTTT	CATSKGPTGELFF
NA	TRBV5-1	NA	TRBJ2-5	TGCGCCAGCAGCTCGGACAACCAAGAGACCCAGTACTTC	CASSSDNQETQYF
NA	TRBV27	NA	TRBJ2-5	TGTGCCAGCAGTTTATCGCCTTTCGGGACCCAGTACTTC	CASSLSPFGTQYF
NA	TRBV6-1	NA	TRBJ1-2	TGTGCCAGCAGTGAAGCCGCGGACGGGGGGGGCTACACCTTC	CASSEAADGGGYTF
many	TRBV28	TRBD1	TRBJ1-1	TGTGCCAGCAGTTCCCCGGGACAGGGAATCTTGGGTATGACTGAAGCTTTCTTT	CASSSPGQGILGMTEAFF
NA	TRBV6-2/TRBV6-3	TRBD2	TRBJ2-7	TGTGCCAGCAGTTACTCGATCCTCGCGGGGGGGAAATACGAGCAGTACTTC	CASSYSILAGGKYEQYF
NA	TRBV12-3/TRBV12-4	NA	TRBJ2-5	TGTGCCAGCAGTTTTTTGGTAACACAAGAGACGGAGTACTTC	CASSFLVTQETEYF
NA	TRBV4-1	TRBD1	TRBJ1-2	TGCGCCAGCAGATTCGGACAGGGGGCTAACTATGGCTACACCTTC	CASRFGQGANYGYTF
many	TRBV4-3	TRBD2	TRBJ2-5	TGCGCCAGCAGCCAAACTCTAGCGGGCAAATGGGAGACCCAGTACTTC	CASSQTLAGKWETQYF
few	TRBV4-2	NA	TRBJ2-2	TGTGCCAGCAGCCAGTTAGACAGGGACTCCGGGGAGCTGTTTTTT	CASSQLDRDSGELFF
many	TRBV10-3	NA	TRBJ1-1	TGTGCCATCAGTGAGTCCTTGTCGCCGGGAACTGAAGCTTTCTTT	CAISESLSPGTEAFF
many	TRBV12-3/TRBV12-4	TRBD1	TRBJ2-7	TGTGCCAGCAGTTTACAGGGACAGGGTGTGTACGAGCAGTACTTC	CASSLQGQGVYEQYF
few	TRBV6-5	TRBD1	TRBJ1-5	TGTGCCAGCAGTAACCTCGGGACAGGGTTTCAGCCCCAGCATTTT	CASSNLGTGFQPQHF
many	TRBV4-1	NA	TRBJ2-7	TGCGCCAGCAGCCAAGCGGACCTCTTTGTATTCCACGAGCAGTACTTC	CASSQADLFVFHEQYF
many	TRBV7-9	TRBD2	TRBJ2-7	TGTGCCAGCAGCTTAGCGGCTAGCGGGAGCTACTTC	CASSLAASGSYF
many	TRBV12-3/TRBV12-4	NA	TRBJ2-7	TGTGCCAGCAGTTCCCAGGTCCACGAGCAGTACTTC	CASSSQVHEQYF
NA	TRBV27	TRBD1	TRBJ1-2	TGTGCCAGCCGACAGGGACTCTATGGCTACACCTTC	CASRQGLYGYTF
many	TRBV12-3/TRBV12-4	NA	TRBJ1-2	TGTGCCAGCAGTTTAACGGAGTTTTATGGCTACACCTTC	CASSLTEFYGYTF
NA	TRBV12-3/TRBV12-4	NA	TRBJ2-2	TGTGCCAGCAGTTCCGCTTTCCGAGGGGGGGAGCTGTTTTTT	CASSSAFRGGELFF
many	TRBV5-1	NA	TRBJ2-5	TGCGCCAGCAGCTTGGGTGGAGGGGAGACCCAGTACTTC	CASSLGGGETQYF